This T cell receptor (beta chain) was documented in a study of beta chain features in type 1 diabetes. Study information: Investigators examined some 100,000,000 sorted cells across all samples.

Reverse transcribing all isolated RNA meant expressed TCRB transcripts were sequenced. TCRdb's table, derived via immunoSEQ multiplex PCR, lists solely in-frame clones and lacks some. The repertoire holds under 900,000 clones, with about 17% as singletons. The V segment lost 5 bases and the J segment 6 bases; nucleotides outside the gene matches: 9. CDR3 length: 15 amino acids. Germline CDR1 SGHTA, CDR2 FQGNSA. The V call is TRBV7-2, the J call TRBJ2-3; 9 nucleotides align to TRBD2. The sequencing input was naive CD4+ T cells from blood. The sequence came from a woman between 18 and 30 years old in good health. CDR3 DNA: TGTGCCAGCAGCCCGGGACTAGCTGAGGGGGATACGCAGTATTTT. It encodes CASSPGLAEGDTQYF.